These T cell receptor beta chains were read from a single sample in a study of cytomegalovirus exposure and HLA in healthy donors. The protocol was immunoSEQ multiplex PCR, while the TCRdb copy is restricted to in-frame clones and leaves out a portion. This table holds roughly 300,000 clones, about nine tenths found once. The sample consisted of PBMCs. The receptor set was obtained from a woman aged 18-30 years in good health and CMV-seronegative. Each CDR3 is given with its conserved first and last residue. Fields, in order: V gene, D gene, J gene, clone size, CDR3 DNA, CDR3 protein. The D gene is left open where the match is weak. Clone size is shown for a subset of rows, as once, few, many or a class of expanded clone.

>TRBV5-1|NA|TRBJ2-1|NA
TGCGCCAGCAGCTTGGTCGGGTATGAGCAGTTCTTC
CASSLVGYEQFF
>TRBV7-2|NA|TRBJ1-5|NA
TGTGCCAGCAGCTTTGCCGGTTATAGCAATCAGCCCCAGCATTTT
CASSFAGYSNQPQHF
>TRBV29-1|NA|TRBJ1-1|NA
TGCAGCGGCCTACAGGAGTTGAACACTGAAGCTTTCTTT
CSGLQELNTEAFF
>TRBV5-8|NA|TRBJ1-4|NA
TGTGCCAGCAGCTGGGCACCAACTAATGAAAAACTGTTTTTT
CASSWAPTNEKLFF
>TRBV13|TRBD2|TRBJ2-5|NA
TGTGCCAGCAGCTTAAGGACTAGCGGCCAAGAGACCCAGTACTTC
CASSLRTSGQETQYF
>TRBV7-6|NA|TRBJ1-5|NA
TGTGCCAGCAGCTTATGGGAGGGTCAGCCCCAGCATTTT
CASSLWEGQPQHF
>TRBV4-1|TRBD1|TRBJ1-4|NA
TGCGCCAGCAGCCAAGGGCAGGGGTTCTGGACAGGGGATGAAAAACTGTTTTTT
CASSQGQGFWTGDEKLFF
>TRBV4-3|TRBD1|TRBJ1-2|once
TGCGCCAGCAGCCAAGATCCGGGACAGGGATATAATGGCTACACCTTC
CASSQDPGQGYNGYTF
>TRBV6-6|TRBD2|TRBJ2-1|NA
TGTGCCAGCACGACTAGCGGGAGGAACTACAATGAGCAGTTCTTC
CASTTSGRNYNEQFF
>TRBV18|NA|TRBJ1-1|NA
TGTGCCAGCTCGCTTAACTCCAAAACTGAAGCTTTCTTT
CASSLNSKTEAFF
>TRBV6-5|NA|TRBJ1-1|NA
TGTGCCAGCAGAACCCCTCGTGAGGCGAACACTGAAGCTTTCTTT
CASRTPREANTEAFF
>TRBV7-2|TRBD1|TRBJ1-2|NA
TGTGCCAGCAGCCTAGCTGCCGGGACAGAGGCCAAATCCTACACCTTC
CASSLAAGTEAKSYTF
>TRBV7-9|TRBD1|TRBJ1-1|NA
TGTGCCAGCAGCCCTACGGGACAGCTGAACACTGAAGCTTTCTTT
CASSPTGQLNTEAFF
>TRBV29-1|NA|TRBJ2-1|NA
TGCAGCGTTGAGGTGCAGGGGATATGGGAGCAGTTCTTC
CSVEVQGIWEQFF
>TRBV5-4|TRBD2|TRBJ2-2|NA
TGTGCCAGCAGCTTGGGGCTAGCGGCGAACACCGGGGAGCTGTTTTTT
CASSLGLAANTGELFF
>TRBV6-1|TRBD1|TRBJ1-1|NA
TGTGCCAGCACCAACGGGGACAGGCGGAACACTGAAGCTTTCTTT
CASTNGDRRNTEAFF
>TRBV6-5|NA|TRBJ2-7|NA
TGTGCCAGCAGTGGGGGGGACAGGTCCTACGAGCAGTACTTC
CASSGGDRSYEQYF
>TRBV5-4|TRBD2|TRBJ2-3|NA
TGTGCCAGCAGCCTGGGACTAGCGGGAGACGATACGCAGTATTTT
CASSLGLAGDDTQYF
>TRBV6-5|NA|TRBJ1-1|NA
TGTGCCAGCAGTTACGGAACAGGAGACCTTTCACGGGCTTTCTTT
CASSYGTGDLSRAFF
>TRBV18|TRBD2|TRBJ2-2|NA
TGTGCCAGCTCACCATTTACTAGCGTAGACACCGGGGAGCTGTTTTTT
CASSPFTSVDTGELFF
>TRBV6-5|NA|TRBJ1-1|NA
TGTGCCAGCAGTTACGGGGGGATCACTGAAGCTTTCTTT
CASSYGGITEAFF
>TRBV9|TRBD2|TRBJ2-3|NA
TGTGCCAGCAGTGAAGCGGGAGGGCGCCCAGATACGCAGTATTTT
CASSEAGGRPDTQYF
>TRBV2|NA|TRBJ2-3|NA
TGTGCCAGCAGAGTTGACTTGGGGAGTTTGGGGAGCACAGATACGCAGTATTTT
CASRVDLGSLGSTDTQYF
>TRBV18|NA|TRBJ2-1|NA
TGTGCCAGCTCACCCCCTCTCAATGAGCAGTTCTTC
CASSPPLNEQFF
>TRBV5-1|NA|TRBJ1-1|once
TGCGCCAGCAGCTTGGCCCCAGGTAGCACTGAAGCTTTCTTT
CASSLAPGSTEAFF
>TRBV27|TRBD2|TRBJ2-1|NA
TGTGCCAGCAGTTTAGGCGGGAGTGCCTACAATGAGCAGTTCTTC
CASSLGGSAYNEQFF
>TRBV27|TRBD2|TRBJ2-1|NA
TGTGCCAGCAGTTTAAGGGGGCTAGCGGGAGTCGGGCAGTTCTTC
CASSLRGLAGVGQFF
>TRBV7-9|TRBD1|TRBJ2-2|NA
TGTGCCAGCAGCTTAGTCACAGGGGGCGAATCCGGGGAGCTGTTTTTT
CASSLVTGGESGELFF
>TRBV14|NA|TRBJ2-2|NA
TGTGCCAGCACCAATCAGGGGGGGAACACCGGGGAGCTGTTTTTT
CASTNQGGNTGELFF